The 10 T cell receptor beta chains below all came from one sample that was sequenced in a study of T cell responses to AZD1222 COVID-19 vaccine. Assay: immunoSEQ multiplex PCR; the TCRdb copy retains only in-frame clones and omits some. The sample records approximately 100,000 clones, about 90% being singletons. The sample in question was peripheral blood, obtained on day 0 of AZD1222 vaccination. Receptors originate from an adult in good health.

J is TRBJ2-5 and V is TRBV14; D is ambiguous. The CDR3 contains 15 residues. Trimming removed 1 base from V and 5 bases from J, with 14 bases in between. CDR1 is SGHDN, CDR2 FVKESK, per germline. The CDR3 coding sequence is TGTGCCAGCAGCCAAGGACCCGGACCTCAGGAGACCCAGTACTTC. As protein: CASSQGPGPQETQYF.

The rearrangement uses TRBV15 and TRBJ1-3; D gene unclear. V was trimmed by 0 bases and J by 8 bases, leaving 11 bases between them. The CDR3 contains 14 residues. Germline V gives CDR1 LNHNV, CDR2 YYDKDF (reference sequence). The CDR3 bases are TGTGCCACCAGCAGAGAAAAAGGGTGGGACACCATATATTTT. Its protein is CATSREKGWDTIYF.

This sequence joins TRBV5-4 and TRBJ1-1, with 10 positions matching TRBD1. CDR3 length equals 16 residues. CDR1 and CDR2 (germline): SGHNT, YYREEE (reference sequence). J gave up 0 bases and V 5 bases, and 7 bases lay outside the gene matches. The CDR3 protein is CASRRDRGLVNTEAFF. The CDR3 nucleotides are TGTGCCAGCAGGCGGGACAGGGGTTTGGTGAACACTGAAGCTTTCTTT.

The chain combines TRBV6-5 with TRBJ1-2; TRBD1 matches at 8 bases. This CDR3 is built from 14 residues. Per germline, CDR1 MNHEY and CDR2 SVGAGI. The ends lost 4 bases at V and 7 bases at J; junction bases unmatched: 8. The CDR3 region is CASSSGQGARGYTF. CDR3 DNA: TGTGCCAGCAGTTCCGGGCAGGGGGCTCGTGGCTACACCTTC.

The chain uses TRBV10-2 and TRBJ1-4; 7 bases align to TRBD1. This CDR3 has 14 residues. Trimming at V came to 10 bases and at J to 8 bases, leaving 13 bases not matched to a gene. Germline CDR1 and CDR2: WSHSY and SAAADI. The CDR3 sequence: CATWDSEGNEKLFF. The CDR3 bases are TGCGCCACCTGGGACAGCGAGGGAAACGAAAAACTGTTTTTT.

The chain recombines TRBV28 with TRBJ2-1, with TRBD2 identical over 10 bases. J lost 3 bases, V lost 8 bases, and 4 bases had no gene match. CDR1 and CDR2 (germline): MDHEN, SYDVKM. The CDR3 is 14 amino acids. The CDR3 region is CASGTSDLYNEQFF. In DNA, the CDR3 is TGTGCCAGCGGGACTAGCGACCTCTACAATGAGCAGTTCTTC. Full variable domain (remainder filled in from reference TRBV28 and TRBJ2-1): DVKVTQSSRYLVKRTGEKVFLECVQDMDHENMFWYRQDPGLGLRLIYFSYDVKMKEKGDIPEGYSVSREKKERFSLILESASTNQTSMYLCASGTSDLYNEQFFGPGTRLTVL.

The chain couples TRBV29-1 to TRBJ2-5, with 11 bases identical to TRBD2. Germline CDR1 SQVTM, CDR2 ANQGSEA. The V segment lost 4 bases and the J segment 3 bases; nucleotides outside the gene matches: 1. The CDR3 sequence is 13 residues long. In DNA form, the CDR3 reads TGCAGCGTTGGGGGACTAGCGGAAGAGACCCAGTACTTC. Encoded protein: CSVGGLAEETQYF.

CDR3 region: CASSSQGTSSYNEQFF. The CDR3 bases are TGTGCCAGTAGTTCCCAGGGGACTAGCAGTTACAATGAGCAGTTCTTC. This rearrangement joins TRBV19 to TRBJ2-1; 9 nucleotides agree with TRBD2. The germline gives CDR1 LNHDA, CDR2 SQIVND (reference sequence). The V and J ends lost 5 bases and 4 bases, in that order; junction bases with no gene match: 9. The CDR3 has 16 amino acids. Full variable domain (rest looked up from reference TRBV19 and TRBJ2-1): DGGITQSPKYLFRKEGQNVTLSCEQNLNHDAMYWYRQDPGQGLRLIYYSQIVNDFQKGDIAEGYSVSREKKESFPLTVTSAQKNPTAFYLCASSSQGTSSYNEQFFGPGTRLTVL.

The V and J genes are TRBV6-2 or TRBV6-3 and TRBJ2-1; TRBD2 matches at 9 bases. The V gene end was trimmed by 5 bases and the J gene end by 6 bases; junction bases not matched to a gene: 5. Germline V CDR1 and CDR2: MNHEY, SVGEGT. The CDR3 loop spans 14 amino acids. CDR3 region: CASSTGLATNEQFF. The DNA for the CDR3 is TGTGCCAGCAGTACCGGACTAGCGACCAATGAGCAGTTCTTC.

V is TRBV21-1 and J is TRBJ2-3; the table's D call of TRBD1 was not tested on the DNA. TRBV21-1 is listed as a pseudogene. The CDR3 is 16 amino acids. CDR3 region: CASSKGRDRFTDTQYF. The DNA for the CDR3 is TGTGCCAGCAGCAAAGGAAGGGACAGGTTCACAGATACGCAGTATTTT.